The 17 T cell receptor beta chains presented below share a single source sample, sequenced in a study of blood T cell repertoires in COVID-19. Using immunoSEQ multiplex PCR, the repertoire was profiled, and TCRdb retains in-frame clones only, with some absent. The sample lists roughly 250,000 clones, about 90% occurring once. The sample taken for sequencing was PBMCs or T cells enriched from blood (not recorded which). The source of these receptors is a woman under 30 who had recovered from COVID-19.

The genes are TRBV5-4 and TRBJ2-5; 8 nucleotides line up with TRBD2. The CDR3 is made up of 16 amino acids. Per the germline V gene, CDR1 is SGHNT and CDR2 is YYREEE (reference sequence). J was trimmed by 5 bases and V by 3 bases; bases with no gene match: 12. The chain's CDR3 is CASSSAGGTGSETQYF. CDR3 DNA sequence: TGTGCCAGCAGCTCTGCGGGGGGAACAGGGTCGGAGACCCAGTACTTC.

The J gene is TRBJ2-4, the V gene TRBV18; 9 bases are a match to TRBD1. V trimming: 4 bases; J trimming: 5 bases; junction bases outside the gene matches: 6. The CDR3 spans 15 residues. Per germline, CDR1 KGHSH and CDR2 LQKENI. Here the CDR3 reads CASSLTTGGENIQYF. CDR3 nucleotide sequence: TGTGCCAGCTCACTAACAACAGGGGGCGAAAACATTCAGTACTTC.

V is TRBV9 and J is TRBJ1-6; unclear D gene. Trimming removed 3 bases from V and 8 bases from J, with 6 bases in between. This CDR3 region has 12 residues. Germline loops: CDR1 SGDLS, CDR2 YYNGEE. CDR3 sequence: CASSALDSPLHF. Written as DNA, the CDR3 is TGTGCCAGCAGCGCTTTAGATTCACCCCTCCACTTT.

This clone came up a few times. The rearrangement links TRBV7-9 to TRBJ1-2; maybe TRBD1 (6 bases). This CDR3 has 12 residues. V shed 5 bases and J shed 5 bases, with 9 bases lying between them. CDR1 SEHNR and CDR2 FQNEAQ come from the germline V gene (reference sequence). The CDR3 region is CASSPGTYGYTF. The CDR3 nucleotides are TGTGCCAGCAGCCCTGGGACATATGGCTACACCTTC.

This clone turned up a few times. The chain joins TRBV18 to TRBJ1-4; possibly TRBD1 for D (5 bases). The CDR3 has 14 residues. The germline V gene encodes CDR1 KGHSH and CDR2 LQKENI. V was clipped by 2 bases and J by 5 bases, with 9 bases between them. CDR3 coding DNA: TGTGCCAGCTCACCAGCGGCAGGGAATGAAAAACTGTTTTTT. This gives the protein CASSPAAGNEKLFF.

The chain is built from TRBV28 and TRBJ2-3, with 8 bases that match TRBD1. V was pared by 5 bases and J by 4 bases, with 5 bases of the junction left unmatched. Per the germline V gene, CDR1 is MDHEN and CDR2 is SYDVKM. The CDR3 is 14 amino acids. The CDR3 bases are TGTGCCAGCAGTCCCCCAGGGGGCGCAGATACGCAGTATTTT. Its protein is CASSPPGGADTQYF. The entire variable domain, with the rest obtained from reference TRBV28 and TRBJ2-3, is as follows: DVKVTQSSRYLVKRTGEKVFLECVQDMDHENMFWYRQDPGLGLRLIYFSYDVKMKEKGDIPEGYSVSREKKERFSLILESASTNQTSMYLCASSPPGGADTQYFGPGTRLTVL.

In DNA form, the CDR3 reads TGTGCCAGCTCACCTTCTGCGAATTCCTACGAGCAGTACTTC. Protein: CASSPSANSYEQYF. The chain joins TRBV18 to TRBJ2-7; D is uncertain. This CDR3 has 14 residues. V was pared by 3 bases and J by 1 base, with 10 bases between. CDR1 and CDR2 from the germline V gene are KGHSH and LQKENI. Supplemented by reference TRBV18 and TRBJ2-7, the full variable domain reads NAGVMQNPRHLVRRRGQEARLRCSPMKGHSHVYWYRQLPEEGLKFMVYLQKENIIDESGMPKERFSAEFPKEGPSILRIQQVVRGDSAAYFCASSPSANSYEQYFGPGTRLTVT.

The chain carries TRBV7-2 and TRBJ1-5, with D tentatively TRBD1 (5 bases). Trimming shortened V by 5 bases and J by 0 bases, and 17 bases separated the two germline ends. The length of the CDR3 is 17 residues. Germline CDR1 SGHTA, CDR2 FQGNSA. In nucleotides, the CDR3 is TGTGCCAGCAGCCCCGGGACTTGGGGGTTTAGCAATCAGCCCCAGCATTTT. This gives the protein CASSPGTWGFSNQPQHF.

The chain combines TRBV7-2 with TRBJ2-7; D gene ambiguous. This CDR3 region has 15 residues. Trimming left V 5 bases short and J 0 bases short, with 14 bases between. Germline lookup yields CDR1 SGHTA and CDR2 FQGNSA. Here the CDR3 DNA reads TGTGCCAGCAGCGAAACAGTTTCGAGCTCCTACGAGCAGTACTTC. Translated: CASSETVSSSYEQYF.

The chain is built from TRBV14 and TRBJ1-6, with no clear D. The CDR3 has 13 residues. Per the germline V gene, CDR1 is SGHDN and CDR2 is FVKESK. Trimming stripped 7 bases from V and 8 bases from J, with 12 bases between. This chain's CDR3 is CASTPTGDSPLHF. As DNA, the CDR3 is TGTGCCAGCACCCCTACGGGTGATTCACCCCTCCACTTT.

The chain links TRBV6-5 to TRBJ1-1; 7 bases line up with TRBD1. J gave up 5 bases and V 6 bases, and 9 bases lay outside the gene matches. This CDR3 spans 14 amino acids. Germline V lookup: CDR1 MNHEY, CDR2 SVGAGI. CDR3 protein: CASRPQGRWTEAFF. CDR3 sequence (DNA): TGTGCCAGCAGACCACAGGGGCGGTGGACTGAAGCTTTCTTT.

The chain is built from TRBV5-6 and TRBJ1-3; D gene uncertain. The CDR3 sequence is 15 residues long. CDR1 is SGHDT and CDR2 is YYEEEE in the germline V gene. V lost 6 bases and J 0 bases, leaving 13 bases between the germline ends. The CDR3 coding sequence is TGTGCCAGCATGGCCACGTGGAGCTCTGGAAACACCATATATTTT. It is translated as CASMATWSSGNTIYF.

The chain employs TRBV18 and TRBJ1-4; D call uncertain. Trimming removed 3 bases from V and 0 bases from J, with 11 bases in between. The germline V gene has CDR1 KGHSH and CDR2 LQKENI. The CDR3 sequence is 16 residues long. This CDR3 reads CASSPFGLTTNEKLFF. For the CDR3, the DNA is TGTGCCAGCTCACCTTTCGGTCTTACAACTAATGAAAAACTGTTTTTT.

V is TRBV6-1 and J is TRBJ2-7; 13 bases agree with TRBD2. V lost 4 bases, J lost 1 base, and 4 bases stayed unmatched. The CDR3 covers 16 residues. CDR1 MNHNS and CDR2 SASEGT come from the germline V gene. The CDR3 DNA reads as TGTGCCAGCAGTGCCCTGGGACTAGCGGGGTCCTACGAGCAGTACTTC. Protein sequence: CASSALGLAGSYEQYF.

V usage is TRBV28 and J usage is TRBJ1-2, with D unresolved. The ends were cut back, 3 bases at V and 4 bases at J, with 12 bases in the middle. This CDR3 comprises 14 residues. Germline CDR1 is MDHEN and CDR2 is SYDVKM. The CDR3, as DNA: TGTGCCAGCAGTTTCCCCATGACTGGCTATGGCTACACCTTC. Translation: CASSFPMTGYGYTF.

This chain connects TRBV10-2 to TRBJ2-5; D is ambiguous. This CDR3 is 12 amino acids long. CDR1 and CDR2 from the germline V gene are WSHSY and SAAADI. The V and J ends lost 6 bases and 3 bases respectively, with 8 bases between them. CDR3 residues: CASRRLKETQYF. In DNA form, the CDR3 reads TGCGCCAGCAGGCGCCTTAAAGAGACCCAGTACTTC.

The chain is built from TRBV4-2 and TRBJ1-3, with D uncertain. This CDR3 comprises 15 residues. Germline V gene sequence: CDR1 LGHNA, CDR2 YNFKEQ. V dropped 0 bases and J dropped 3 bases, with 9 bases sitting between them. The CDR3 sequence is CASSQDKNSGNTIYF. The DNA of the CDR3 is TGTGCCAGCAGCCAAGATAAGAACAGTGGAAACACCATATATTTT.